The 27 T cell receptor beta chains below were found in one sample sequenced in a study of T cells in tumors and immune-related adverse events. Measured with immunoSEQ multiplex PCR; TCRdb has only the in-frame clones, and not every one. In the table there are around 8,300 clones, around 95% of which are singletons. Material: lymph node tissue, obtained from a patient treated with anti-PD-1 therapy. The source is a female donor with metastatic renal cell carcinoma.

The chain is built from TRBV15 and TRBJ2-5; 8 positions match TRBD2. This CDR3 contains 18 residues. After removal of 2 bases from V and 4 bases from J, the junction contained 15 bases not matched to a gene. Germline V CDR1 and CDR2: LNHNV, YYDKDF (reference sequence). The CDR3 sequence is CATSRISARGGRVETQYF. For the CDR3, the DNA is TGTGCCACCAGCAGAATCTCGGCCCGCGGGGGGCGGGTAGAGACCCAGTACTTC.

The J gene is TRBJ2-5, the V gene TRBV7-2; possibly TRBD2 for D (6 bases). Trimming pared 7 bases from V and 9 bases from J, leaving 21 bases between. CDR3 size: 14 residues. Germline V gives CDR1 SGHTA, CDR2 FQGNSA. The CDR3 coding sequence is TGTGCCAGCACCCCCCGTACGGGGGAGCTGTCCCAGTACTTC. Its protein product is CASTPRTGELSQYF.

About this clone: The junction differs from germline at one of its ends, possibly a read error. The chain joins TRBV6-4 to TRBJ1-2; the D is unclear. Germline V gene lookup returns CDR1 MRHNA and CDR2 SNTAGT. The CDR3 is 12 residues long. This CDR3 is CASRDSNYGYTF. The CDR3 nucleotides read TGTGCCAGCAGGGACTCTAACTATGGCTACACCTTC.

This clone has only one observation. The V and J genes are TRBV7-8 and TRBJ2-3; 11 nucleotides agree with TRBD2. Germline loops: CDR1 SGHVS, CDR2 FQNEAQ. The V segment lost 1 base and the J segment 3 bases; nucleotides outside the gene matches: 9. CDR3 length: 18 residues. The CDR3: CASSLEGYSGGATDTQYF. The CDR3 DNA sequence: TGTGCCAGCAGCTTAGAGGGGTATAGCGGGGGGGCTACAGATACGCAGTATTTT.

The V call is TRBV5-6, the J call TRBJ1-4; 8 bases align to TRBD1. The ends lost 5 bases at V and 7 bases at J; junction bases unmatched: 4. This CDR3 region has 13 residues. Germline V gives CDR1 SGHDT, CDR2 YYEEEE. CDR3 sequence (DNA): TGTGCCAGCAGGATGGGACAGGTTGAAAAACTGTTTTTT. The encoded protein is CASRMGQVEKLFF.

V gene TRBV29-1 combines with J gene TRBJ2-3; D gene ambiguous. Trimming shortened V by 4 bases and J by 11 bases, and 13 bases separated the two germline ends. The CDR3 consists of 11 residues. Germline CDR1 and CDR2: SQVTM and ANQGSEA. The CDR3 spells CSVGSMYGQYF. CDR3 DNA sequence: TGCAGCGTTGGGTCGATGTACGGGCAGTATTTT.

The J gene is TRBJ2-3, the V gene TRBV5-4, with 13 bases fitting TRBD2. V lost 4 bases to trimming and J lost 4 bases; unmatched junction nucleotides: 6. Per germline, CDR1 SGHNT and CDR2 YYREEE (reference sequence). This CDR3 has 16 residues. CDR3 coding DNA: TGTGCCAGCAGCCGAAAACTAGCGGGGGGGCCAGATACGCAGTATTTT. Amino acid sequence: CASSRKLAGGPDTQYF.

The CDR3, as DNA: TGTGCCAGCGAAACAGCATTCAACACAGATACGCAGTATTTT. Encoded protein: CASETAFNTDTQYF. The chain links TRBV11-1 to TRBJ2-3; the D is unclear. In germline, CDR1 is SGHAT, CDR2 FQDESV (reference sequence). The CDR3 is 14 amino acids. Trimming stripped 8 bases from V and 2 bases from J, with 14 bases between.

The CDR3 reads CASSIEGTEAFF. CDR3 nucleotide sequence: TGTGCCAGTAGTATTGAGGGCACTGAAGCTTTCTTT. V gene TRBV19 combines with J gene TRBJ1-1; D uncertain. V lost 3 bases and J lost 4, with 6 bases in between. CDR3 length equals 12 residues. The germline gives CDR1 LNHDA, CDR2 SQIVND (reference sequence).

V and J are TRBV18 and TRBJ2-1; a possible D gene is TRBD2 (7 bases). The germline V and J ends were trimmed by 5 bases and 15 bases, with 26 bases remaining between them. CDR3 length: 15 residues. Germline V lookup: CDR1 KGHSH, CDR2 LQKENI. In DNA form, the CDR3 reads TGTGCCAGCTCAATGGGGCGGGGGACACCAGAGCCGCCGTTCTTC. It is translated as CASSMGRGTPEPPFF.

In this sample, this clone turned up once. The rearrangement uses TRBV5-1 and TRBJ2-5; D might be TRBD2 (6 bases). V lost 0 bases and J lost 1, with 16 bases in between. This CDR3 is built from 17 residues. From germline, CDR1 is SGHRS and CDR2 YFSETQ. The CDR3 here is CASSLAVSGGTQETQYF. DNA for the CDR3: TGCGCCAGCAGCTTGGCCGTGAGTGGGGGGACCCAAGAGACCCAGTACTTC.

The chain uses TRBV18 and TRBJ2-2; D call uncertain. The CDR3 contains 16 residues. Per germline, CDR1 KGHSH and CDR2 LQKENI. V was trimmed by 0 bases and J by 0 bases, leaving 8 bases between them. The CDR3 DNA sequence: TGTGCCAGCTCACCACCTGTGACATCGAACACCGGGGAGCTGTTTTTT. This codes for CASSPPVTSNTGELFF.

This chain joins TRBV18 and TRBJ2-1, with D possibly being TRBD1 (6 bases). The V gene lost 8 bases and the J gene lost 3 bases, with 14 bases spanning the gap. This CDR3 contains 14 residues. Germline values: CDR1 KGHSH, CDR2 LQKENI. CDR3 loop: CASTFDRSYNEQFF. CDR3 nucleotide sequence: TGTGCCAGCACGTTCGACAGGAGCTACAATGAGCAGTTCTTC. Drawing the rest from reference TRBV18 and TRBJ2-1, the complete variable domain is NAGVMQNPRHLVRRRGQEARLRCSPMKGHSHVYWYRQLPEEGLKFMVYLQKENIIDESGMPKERFSAEFPKEGPSILRIQQVVRGDSAAYFCASTFDRSYNEQFFGPGTRLTVL.

CDR3 region: CASSFDWGSRNYGYTF. The CDR3 coding sequence is TGTGCCAGCAGTTTCGATTGGGGCAGCAGAAACTATGGCTACACCTTC. The chain has TRBV27 and TRBJ1-2; D is possibly TRBD1 (5 bases). The CDR3 spans 16 residues. The germline CDR1 and CDR2 sequences are MNHEY and SMNVEV (reference sequence). The V and J ends lost 3 bases and 2 bases respectively, with 16 bases between them.

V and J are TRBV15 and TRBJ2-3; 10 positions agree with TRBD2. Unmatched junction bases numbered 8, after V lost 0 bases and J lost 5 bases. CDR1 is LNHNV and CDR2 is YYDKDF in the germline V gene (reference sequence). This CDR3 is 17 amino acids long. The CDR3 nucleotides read TGTGCCACCAGCAGAGATGGGCTAGCGGGAGTAGGAGATACGCAGTATTTT. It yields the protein CATSRDGLAGVGDTQYF.

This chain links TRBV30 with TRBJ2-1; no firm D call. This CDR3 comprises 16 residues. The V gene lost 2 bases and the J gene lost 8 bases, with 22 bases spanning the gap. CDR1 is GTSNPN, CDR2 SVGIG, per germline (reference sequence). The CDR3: CAWSPVGAASRDEQFF. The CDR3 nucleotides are TGTGCCTGGAGTCCCGTTGGTGCGGCTTCGCGCGATGAGCAGTTCTTC.

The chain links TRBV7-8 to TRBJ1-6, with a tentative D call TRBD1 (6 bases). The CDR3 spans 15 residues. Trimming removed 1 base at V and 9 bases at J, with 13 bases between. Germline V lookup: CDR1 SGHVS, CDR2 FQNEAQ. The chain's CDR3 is CASSLDRERSSPLHF. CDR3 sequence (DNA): TGTGCCAGCAGCTTAGACAGGGAGCGGAGTTCACCCCTCCACTTT.

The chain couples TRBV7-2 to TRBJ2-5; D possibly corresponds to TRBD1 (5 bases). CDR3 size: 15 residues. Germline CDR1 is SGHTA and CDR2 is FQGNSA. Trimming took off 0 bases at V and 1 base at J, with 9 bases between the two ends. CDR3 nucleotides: TGTGCCAGCAGCTTAGCCCCAGGGTTCCAAGAGACCCAGTACTTC. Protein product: CASSLAPGFQETQYF.

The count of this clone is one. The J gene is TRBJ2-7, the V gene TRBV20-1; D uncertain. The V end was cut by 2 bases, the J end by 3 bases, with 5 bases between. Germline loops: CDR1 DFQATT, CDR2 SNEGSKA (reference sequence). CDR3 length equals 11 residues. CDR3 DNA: TGCAGTGCTAGACAACTCTACGAGCAGTACTTC. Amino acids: CSARQLYEQYF.

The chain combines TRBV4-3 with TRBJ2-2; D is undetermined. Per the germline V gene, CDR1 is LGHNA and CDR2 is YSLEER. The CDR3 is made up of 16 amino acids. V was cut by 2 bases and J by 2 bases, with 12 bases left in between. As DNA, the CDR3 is TGCGCCAGCAGCCAACCCCAGTGGGGTAACACCGGGGAGCTGTTTTTT. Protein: CASSQPQWGNTGELFF.

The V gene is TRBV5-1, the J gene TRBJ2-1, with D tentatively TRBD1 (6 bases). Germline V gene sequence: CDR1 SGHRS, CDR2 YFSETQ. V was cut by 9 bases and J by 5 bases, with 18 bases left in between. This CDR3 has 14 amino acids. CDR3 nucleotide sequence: TGCGCCACACAATTAACAGGGACGGACAATGAGCAGTTCTTC. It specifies CATQLTGTDNEQFF.

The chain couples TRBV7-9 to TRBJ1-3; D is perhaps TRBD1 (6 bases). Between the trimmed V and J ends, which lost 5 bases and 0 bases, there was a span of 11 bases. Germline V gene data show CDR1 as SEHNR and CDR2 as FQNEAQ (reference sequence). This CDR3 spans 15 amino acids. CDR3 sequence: CASSMDSDSGNTIYF. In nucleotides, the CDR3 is TGTGCCAGCAGCATGGACAGCGACTCTGGAAACACCATATATTTT.

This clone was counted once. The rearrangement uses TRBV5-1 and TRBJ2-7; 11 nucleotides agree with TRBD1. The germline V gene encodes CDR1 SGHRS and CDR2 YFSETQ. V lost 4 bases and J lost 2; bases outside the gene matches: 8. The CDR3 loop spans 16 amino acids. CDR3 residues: CASSTSPGQGAYEQYF. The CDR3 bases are TGCGCCAGCAGCACCTCGCCGGGACAGGGGGCCTACGAGCAGTACTTC.

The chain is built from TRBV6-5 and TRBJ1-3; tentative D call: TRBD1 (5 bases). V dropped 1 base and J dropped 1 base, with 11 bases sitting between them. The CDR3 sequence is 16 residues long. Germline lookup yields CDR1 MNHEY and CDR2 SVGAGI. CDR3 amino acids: CASSYLSAGSGNTIYF. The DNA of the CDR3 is TGTGCCAGCAGTTACTTATCGGCAGGGTCTGGAAACACCATATATTTT.

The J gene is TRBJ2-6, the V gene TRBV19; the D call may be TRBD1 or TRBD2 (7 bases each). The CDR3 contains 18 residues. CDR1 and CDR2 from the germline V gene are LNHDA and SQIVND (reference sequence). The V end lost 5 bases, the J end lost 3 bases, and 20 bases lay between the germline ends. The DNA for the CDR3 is TGTGCCAGTAGTTGGGGGGAGGGGGCCATCAGTGGGGCCAACGTCCTGACTTTC. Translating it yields CASSWGEGAISGANVLTF.

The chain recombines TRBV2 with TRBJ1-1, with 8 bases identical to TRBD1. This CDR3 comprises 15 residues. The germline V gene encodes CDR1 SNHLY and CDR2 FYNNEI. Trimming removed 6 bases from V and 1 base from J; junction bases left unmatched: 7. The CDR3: CASRYIGTGNTEAFF. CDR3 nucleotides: TGTGCCAGCAGGTACATTGGGACAGGGAACACTGAAGCTTTCTTT.

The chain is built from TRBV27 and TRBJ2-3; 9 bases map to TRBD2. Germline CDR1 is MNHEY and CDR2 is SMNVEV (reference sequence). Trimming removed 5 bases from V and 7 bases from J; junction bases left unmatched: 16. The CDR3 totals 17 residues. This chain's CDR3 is CASSPHEGAGGFNTQYF. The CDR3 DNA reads TGTGCCAGCAGTCCCCATGAAGGAGCGGGAGGTTTCAATACGCAGTATTTT.